A selection of T cell receptor beta chains follows, all from one sample in a study of blood T cell repertoires in COVID-19. The assay was immunoSEQ multiplex PCR, and TCRdb's table has in-frame clones only and misses some. The sample lists 150,000 to 200,000 clones, 84% occurring once. The sequencing input was PBMCs or T cells enriched from blood (not recorded which). These receptors were collected from a woman under 40 who had been exposed to COVID-19. Each CDR3 is given with its conserved first and last residue. A D gene is named only where the DNA matches it firmly. Not all rows give a size; the values are once, few, many and, for expanded clones, a class.

cdr3_aa	cdr3_nt	v_call	j_call	clone_size	d_call
CASSRSGNTEAFF	TGTGCCAGCAGCCGTTCGGGGAACACTGAAGCTTTCTTT	TRBV3-1/TRBV3-2	TRBJ1-1	-	-
CAIRQDPYNSPLHF	TGTGCCATTCGACAGGACCCCTATAATTCACCCCTCCACTTT	TRBV10-3	TRBJ1-6	-	-
CASSHSGTSWPTESYEQYF	TGTGCCAGCTCACATTCCGGGACTAGCTGGCCAACGGAGTCCTACGAGCAGTACTTC	TRBV18	TRBJ2-7	-	TRBD2
CASSGQGPNEKLFF	TGTGCCAGCAGTGGGCAGGGCCCTAATGAAAAACTGTTTTTT	TRBV2	TRBJ1-4	-	-
CASSLTTANGYTF	TGTGCCAGCAGTTTAACGACTGCTAATGGCTACACCTTC	TRBV12-3/TRBV12-4	TRBJ1-2	few	-
CASSLEGAGGPDTQYF	TGTGCCAGCAGCTTAGAAGGGGCAGGGGGCCCAGATACGCAGTATTTT	TRBV11-2	TRBJ2-3	once	TRBD1
CASSRRQGRPLGYF	TGTGCCAGCAGTCGGAGACAGGGGCGACCCCTTGGGTACTTC	TRBV28	TRBJ2-5	-	TRBD1
CSVDRDRETQFF	TGCAGCGTTGACCGAGACAGGGAGACGCAGTTCTTC	TRBV29-1	TRBJ2-1	once	TRBD1
CATCQQGENTEAFF	TGTGCGACTTGCCAACAGGGGGAGAACACTGAAGCTTTCTTT	TRBV9	TRBJ1-1	-	TRBD1
CASSLGGRLATNEKLFF	TGTGCCAGCAGCTTAGGGGGCCGGCTAGCAACTAATGAAAAACTGTTTTTT	TRBV7-6	TRBJ1-4	-	-
CASSYLDRSQETQYF	TGTGCCAGCAGTTATTTGGACAGGAGTCAAGAGACCCAGTACTTC	TRBV6-2/TRBV6-3	TRBJ2-5	-	TRBD1
CASSQDISGAYEQYF	TGCGCCAGCAGCCAAGATATTTCGGGGGCCTACGAGCAGTACTTC	TRBV4-3	TRBJ2-7	-	-
CASSVSRGGNTGELFF	TGTGCCAGCAGCGTTTCCCGGGGGGGGAACACCGGGGAGCTGTTTTTT	TRBV9	TRBJ2-2	-	TRBD2
CASSLIPGQGDQPQHF	TGCGCCAGCAGCTTGATTCCGGGACAGGGGGATCAGCCCCAGCATTTT	TRBV5-1	TRBJ1-5	-	TRBD1
CASSLAGGGGSFQYEQYF	TGCGCCAGCAGCTTGGCGGGCGGGGGGGGCTCTTTTCAGTACGAGCAGTACTTC	TRBV5-1	TRBJ2-7	-	TRBD2
CASSQPSGGTDTQYF	TGTGCCAGCAGCCAACCTAGCGGGGGGACAGATACGCAGTATTTT	TRBV6-5	TRBJ2-3	-	TRBD2
CASCSIRDSGTDTQYF	TGTGCCAGCTGCTCTATCCGGGACAGTGGCACAGATACGCAGTATTTT	TRBV5-6	TRBJ2-3	-	TRBD1
CASNPQGSNQPQHF	TGTGCCAGCAACCCACAGGGTAGCAATCAGCCCCAGCATTTT	TRBV2	TRBJ1-5	-	-
CASSLLGADYEQYF	TGTGCCAGCAGCCTCCTGGGCGCAGACTACGAGCAGTACTTC	TRBV11-2	TRBJ2-7	-	-
CASRNRGEAFF	TGTGCCAGCCGGAACAGGGGTGAAGCTTTCTTT	TRBV6-4	TRBJ1-1	once	TRBD1
CASSYSMNTEAFF	TGTGCCAGCAGTTACTCTATGAACACTGAAGCTTTCTTT	TRBV6-5	TRBJ1-1	-	-
CASSPTGIETNEKLFF	TGCGCCAGCAGCCCGACAGGGATAGAGACTAATGAAAAACTGTTTTTT	TRBV4-1	TRBJ1-4	-	TRBD1
CASSQDGAGMYNEQFF	TGCGCCAGCAGCCAAGATGGAGCGGGGATGTACAATGAGCAGTTCTTC	TRBV4-3	TRBJ2-1	-	TRBD2
CASRGQGFYNEQFF	TGTGCCAGTAGGGGGCAGGGGTTCTACAATGAGCAGTTCTTC	TRBV19	TRBJ2-1	-	-
CASSLYAGTGSSYEQYF	TGTGCCAGCAGCTTATATGCGGGGACAGGGAGTTCCTACGAGCAGTACTTC	TRBV11-2	TRBJ2-7	-	TRBD1
CASSFRYSNQPQHF	TGTGCCAGCAGCTTCAGGTATAGCAATCAGCCCCAGCATTTT	TRBV5-6	TRBJ1-5	-	-